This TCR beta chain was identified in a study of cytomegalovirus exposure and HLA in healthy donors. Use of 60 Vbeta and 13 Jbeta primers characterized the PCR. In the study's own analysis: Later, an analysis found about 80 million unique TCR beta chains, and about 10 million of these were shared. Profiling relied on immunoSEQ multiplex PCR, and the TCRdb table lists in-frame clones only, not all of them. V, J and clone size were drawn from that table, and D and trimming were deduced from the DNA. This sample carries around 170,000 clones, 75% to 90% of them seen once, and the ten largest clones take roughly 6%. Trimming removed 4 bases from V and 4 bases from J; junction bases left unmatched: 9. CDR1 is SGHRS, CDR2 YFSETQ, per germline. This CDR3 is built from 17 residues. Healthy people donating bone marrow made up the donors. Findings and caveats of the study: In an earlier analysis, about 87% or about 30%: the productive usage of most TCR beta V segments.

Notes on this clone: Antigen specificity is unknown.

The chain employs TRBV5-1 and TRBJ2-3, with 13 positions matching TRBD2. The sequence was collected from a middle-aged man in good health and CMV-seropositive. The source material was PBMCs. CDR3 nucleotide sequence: TGCGCCAGCAGCCCGGGGACTAGCGGGACGACTTCAGATACGCAGTATTTT. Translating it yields CASSPGTSGTTSDTQYF.